The entry below gives a single T cell receptor (beta chain) sequence along with its context. Its cognate antigen is unknown. Germline CDR1 is SEHNR and CDR2 is FQNEAQ (reference sequence). The CDR3 totals 12 residues. The germline V and J ends were trimmed by 9 bases and 4 bases, with 10 bases remaining between them. Culture proceeded for 10 days, and CD4+ T cells were then isolated. A PCR test confirmed that the person had SARS-CoV-2 infection between March and December 2020. Two-dose BNT162b2 or mRNA-1273 vaccination was given to participants. IL-2 medium was substituted for half the medium on days 3 and 7. The sample belongs to a study of vaccination effects on CD4 cells after COVID-19. Sequenced by immunoSEQ multiplex PCR; TCRdb stores in-frame clones only, minus some. Counted here are nearly 35,000 clones, around 80% occurring once; the ten biggest clones make up approximately 6.3%.

The TCR comes from a human donor who had a prior SARS-CoV-2 infection. Sequenced material: CD4+ T cells from PBMCs cultured without peptide, taken after COVID-19 vaccination. J is TRBJ1-3 and V is TRBV7-9; D not resolved. Here the CDR3 DNA reads TGTGCCAGTGATCCCCCCGGAAACACCATATATTTT. Residues: CASDPPGNTIYF.